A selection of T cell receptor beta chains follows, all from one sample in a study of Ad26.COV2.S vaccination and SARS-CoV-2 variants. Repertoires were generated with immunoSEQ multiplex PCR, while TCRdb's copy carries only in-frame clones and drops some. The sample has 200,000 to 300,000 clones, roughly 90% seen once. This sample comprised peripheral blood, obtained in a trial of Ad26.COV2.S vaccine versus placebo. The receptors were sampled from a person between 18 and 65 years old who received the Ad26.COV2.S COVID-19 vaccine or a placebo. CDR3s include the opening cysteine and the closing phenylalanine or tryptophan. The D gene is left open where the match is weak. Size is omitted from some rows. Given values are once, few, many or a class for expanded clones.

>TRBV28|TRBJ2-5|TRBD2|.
TGTGCCAGCAGTATCCCTGACGGGGGGGATAAAGAGACCCAGTACTTC
CASSIPDGGDKETQYF
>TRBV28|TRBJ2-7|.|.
TGTGCCAGCAGTCCCCTTGGGGGGGGCGCCGCCTACGAGCAGTACTTC
CASSPLGGGAAYEQYF
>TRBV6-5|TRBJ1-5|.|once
TGTGCCAGCACCTCGGGGAATCAGCCCCAGCATTTT
CASTSGNQPQHF
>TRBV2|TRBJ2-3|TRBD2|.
TGTGCCAGCAAGAGCGGGGGGGAAGATACGCAGTATTTT
CASKSGGEDTQYF
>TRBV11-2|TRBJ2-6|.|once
TGTGCCAGCAGCCCCGGGGGCGCCCCTGGGGCCAACGTCCTGACTTTC
CASSPGGAPGANVLTF
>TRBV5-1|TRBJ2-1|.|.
TGCGCCAGCAGCTTGGCGGTAAATGAGCAGTTCTTC
CASSLAVNEQFF
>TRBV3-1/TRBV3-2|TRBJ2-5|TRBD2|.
TGTGCCAGCAGCCAAGTCTCCCCCCGCGGGGGGGCCGGAGAGACCCAGTACTTC
CASSQVSPRGGAGETQYF
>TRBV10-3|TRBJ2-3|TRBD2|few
TGTGCCATCAGCCCAGCGGGAGCTGATACGCAGTATTTT
CAISPAGADTQYF
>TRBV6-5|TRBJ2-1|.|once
TGTGCCAGCAGCGTCTGGTGGAATGAGCAGTTCTTC
CASSVWWNEQFF
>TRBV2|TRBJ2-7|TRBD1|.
TGTGCCAGCAGTCCCGACAGGGTATCCTACGAGCAGTACTTC
CASSPDRVSYEQYF
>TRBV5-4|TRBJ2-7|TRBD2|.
TGTGCCAGCAGCTTGGAGGCTAGCGGGATTGGCGAGCAGTACTTC
CASSLEASGIGEQYF
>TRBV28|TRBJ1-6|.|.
TGTGCCAGCAGTCCCCCGGGACATCTAAATTCACCCCTCCACTTT
CASSPPGHLNSPLHF
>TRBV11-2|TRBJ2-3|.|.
TGTGCCAGCAGCGACCTTTTGGAGGGAGTGACAGATACGCAGTATTTT
CASSDLLEGVTDTQYF
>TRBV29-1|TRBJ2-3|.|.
TGCAGCGTTGAAGAGGGGAATGGGGATACGCAGTATTTT
CSVEEGNGDTQYF
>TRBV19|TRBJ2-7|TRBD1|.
TGTGCCAGTAGGCCACAGGGGAAGGACTACGAGCAGTACTTC
CASRPQGKDYEQYF
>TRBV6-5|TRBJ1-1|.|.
TGTGCCAGCAGTTACTCTGGGGTTGGGGGGAACACTGAAGCTTTCTTT
CASSYSGVGGNTEAFF
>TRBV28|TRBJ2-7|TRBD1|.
TGTGCCAGCAGTGCAGGGGGCTGGCTAGCCTCCCCGTCCTACGAGCAGTACTTC
CASSAGGWLASPSYEQYF
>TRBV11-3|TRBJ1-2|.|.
TGTGCCAGCAGAAGTCGGCGGGTAGGCTACACCTTC
CASRSRRVGYTF
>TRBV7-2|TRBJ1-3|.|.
TGTGCCAGCAGCTTAGCGGCAGGTTCTGGAAACACCATATATTTT
CASSLAAGSGNTIYF
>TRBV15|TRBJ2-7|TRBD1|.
TGTGCCACGCCGGGACAGGGGCTCCCCTACGAGCAGTACTTC
CATPGQGLPYEQYF
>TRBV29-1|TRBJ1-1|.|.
TGCAGCGTTGCCAGGGCGAACACTGAAGCTTTCTTT
CSVARANTEAFF
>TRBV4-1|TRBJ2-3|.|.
TGCGCCAGCAGCCAATTAACAGATACGCAGTATTTT
CASSQLTDTQYF
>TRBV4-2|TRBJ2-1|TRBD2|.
TGTGCCAGCAGCCCCTTACTAGCGGGAGACTACAATGAGCAGTTCTTC
CASSPLLAGDYNEQFF
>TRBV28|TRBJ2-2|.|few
TGTGCCAGCAGTCTCCGCCCCAACACCGGGGAGCTGTTTTTT
CASSLRPNTGELFF
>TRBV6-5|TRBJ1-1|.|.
TGTGCCAGTAGTACAAGAGAGGGGCGGGACACTGAAGCTTTCTTT
CASSTREGRDTEAFF
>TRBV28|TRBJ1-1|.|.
TGTGCCAGCAGCCTTGACGGCTACACTGAAGCTTTCTTT
CASSLDGYTEAFF
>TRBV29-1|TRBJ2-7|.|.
TGCAGCGTCCCTCCCGAGGGACAAATACTACTTTCCTACGAGCAGTACTTC
CSVPPEGQILLSYEQYF
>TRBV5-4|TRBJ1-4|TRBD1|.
TGTGCCAGCAGCGGGACAGGGAAAGGATTGGGTGAAAAACTATTTTTT
CASSGTGKGLGEKLFF
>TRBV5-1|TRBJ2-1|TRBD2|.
TGCGCCAGCAGCGTCACACCACTAGCGGGGGCCCAGAGCTCCTACAATGAGCAGTTCTTC
CASSVTPLAGAQSSYNEQFF
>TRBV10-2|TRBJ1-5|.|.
TGCGCCAGCAGTGGGGCCGAGAGCAGCAATCAGCCCCAGCATTTT
CASSGAESSNQPQHF
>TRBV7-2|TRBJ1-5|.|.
TGTGCCAGCAGCTTAGAGTCAGGGAGGACTCAGCCCCAGCATTTT
CASSLESGRTQPQHF
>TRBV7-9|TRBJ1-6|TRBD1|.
TGTGCCAGCAGTTTGGACAGGGGTAATTCACCCCTCCACTTT
CASSLDRGNSPLHF
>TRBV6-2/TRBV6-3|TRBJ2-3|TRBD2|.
TGTGCCAGCAGTTACTCGAAACTAGCGGACGCCACAGATACGCAGTATTTT
CASSYSKLADATDTQYF
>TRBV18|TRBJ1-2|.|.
TGTGCCAGCTCACCACTCCCGGAAGGGAACTATGGCTACACCTTC
CASSPLPEGNYGYTF
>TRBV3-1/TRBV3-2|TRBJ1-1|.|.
TGTGCCAGCAGACCGGCAGGGATGAACACTGAAGCTTTCTTT
CASRPAGMNTEAFF
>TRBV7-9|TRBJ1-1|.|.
TGTGCCAGCAGTCAAGGGACTGAAGCTTTCTTT
CASSQGTEAFF
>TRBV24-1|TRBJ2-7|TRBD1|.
TGTGCCACCAGTGATCCCGGGACAGGGGACCGCGAGCAGTACTTC
CATSDPGTGDREQYF
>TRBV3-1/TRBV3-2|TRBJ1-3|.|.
TGTGCCAGCAGCCAAGGCGCGAGCTCTGGAAACACCATATATTTT
CASSQGASSGNTIYF
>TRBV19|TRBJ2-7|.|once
TGTGCCAGTAGTATAGTAGAACCTGGTCCATCGCGACCCTACGAGCAGTACTTC
CASSIVEPGPSRPYEQYF
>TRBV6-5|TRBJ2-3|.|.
TGTGCCAGCAGTTACTCCTCAGGGACAGATACGCAGTATTTT
CASSYSSGTDTQYF
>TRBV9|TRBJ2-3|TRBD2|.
TGTGCCAGCAGCGCAGCGGGAGGAGGAAATACGCAGTATTTT
CASSAAGGGNTQYF
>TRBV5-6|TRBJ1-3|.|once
TGTGCCAGCAGCCTGCTCGGTGGAGGAAACACCATATATTTT
CASSLLGGGNTIYF
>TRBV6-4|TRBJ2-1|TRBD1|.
TGTGCCAGCAGCGAGGACAGGTACAATGAGCAGTTCTTC
CASSEDRYNEQFF
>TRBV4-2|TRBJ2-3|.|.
TGTGCCAGCAGCCAAGACCATTTTAGGGATACGCAGTATTTT
CASSQDHFRDTQYF
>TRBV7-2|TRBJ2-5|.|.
TGTGCCAGCGTGTACAGGGAAGAGACCCAGTACTTC
CASVYREETQYF
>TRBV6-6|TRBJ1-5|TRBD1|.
TGTGCCAGCAGTCCTACAGGGGCCGGTTCTAGCAATCAGCCCCAGCATTTT
CASSPTGAGSSNQPQHF
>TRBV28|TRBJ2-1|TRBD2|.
TGTGCCAGCAGGGTTGGCGGGAGGGCGGCTGAGCAGTTCTTC
CASRVGGRAAEQFF
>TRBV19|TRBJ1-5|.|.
TGTGCCAGTACCAGGAGCGGGTCCCAGCATTTT
CASTRSGSQHF
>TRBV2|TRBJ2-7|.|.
TGTGCCAGCAGTGAGAGTCAGACCTACGAGCAGTACTTC
CASSESQTYEQYF
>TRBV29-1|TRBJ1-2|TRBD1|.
TGCAGCGTTTTCACAGGGGGCTTATATGGCTACACCTTC
CSVFTGGLYGYTF
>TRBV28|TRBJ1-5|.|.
TGTGCCAGCAGAGGGACCCGGAGCAATCAGCCCCAGCATTTT
CASRGTRSNQPQHF
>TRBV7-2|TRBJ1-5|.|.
TGTGCCAGCAGCTTAACTGGGACACATAGCAATCAGCCCCAGCATTTT
CASSLTGTHSNQPQHF